Below, one TCR beta chain is given with its context. What it binds is not known. Mouse names are used for the genes. This entry comes from a study of tissue T cells after allogeneic stem cell transplantation. Points from the study as a whole: The study did not identify alloreactive or antigen-specific tissue TCRs, and some clones might be persisting host cells. Motif-based clustering found tissue-specific repertoire signatures shared across patients, though few clones were shared. In patients and mice, blood and spleen missed much of tissue repertoire.

CDR3 sequences, V/J genes, frequencies and template counts came from survey-depth TCRbeta sequencing. The table came from immunoSEQ multiplex PCR; TCRdb's copy has only in-frame clones and leaves some out. Among about 22,000 clones listed, about two thirds were seen once. The sequence derives from a female BALB/c mouse in good health. For this strain, the MHC haplotype corresponds to H2-d. The sample comprised spleen.

The CDR3 is CASSETGNNQAPLF. The CDR3 bases that were read are TGTGCTAGCAGTGAGACAGGGAACAACCAGGCTCCGCTT. The J gene is TRBJ1-5, the V gene TRBV29; 7 bases agree with TRBD1. The read ends 1 residue before the CDR3 terminus; that terminus is restored from the germline J gene. Germline V lookup: CDR1 MSHET, CDR2 SYDVDS. This CDR3 comprises 14 residues. Unmatched junction bases numbered 2, after V lost 5 bases and J lost 1 base.